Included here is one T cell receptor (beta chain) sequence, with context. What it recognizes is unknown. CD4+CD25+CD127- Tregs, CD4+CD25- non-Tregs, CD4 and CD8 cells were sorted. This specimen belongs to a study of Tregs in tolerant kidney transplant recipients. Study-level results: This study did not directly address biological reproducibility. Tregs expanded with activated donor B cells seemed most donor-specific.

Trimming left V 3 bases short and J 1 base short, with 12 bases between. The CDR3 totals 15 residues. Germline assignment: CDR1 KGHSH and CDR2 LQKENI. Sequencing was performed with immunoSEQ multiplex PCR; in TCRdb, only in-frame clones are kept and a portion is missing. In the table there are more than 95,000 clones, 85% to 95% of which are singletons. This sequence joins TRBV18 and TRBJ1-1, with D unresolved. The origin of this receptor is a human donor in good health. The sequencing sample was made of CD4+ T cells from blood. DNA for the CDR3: TGTGCCAGCTCACCGACCTCGGGGAGGAACACTGAAGCTTTCTTT. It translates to CASSPTSGRNTEAFF.